What follows are 25 T cell receptor beta chains derived from one specimen sequenced in a study of blood T cell repertoires in COVID-19. Assay used: immunoSEQ multiplex PCR; TCRdb lists only in-frame clones, some missing. The repertoire holds some 250,000 clones, with about 83% as singletons. Sample: peripheral blood. The receptor source for this set is an elderly man with acute or convalescent COVID-19.

This clone was picked up many times. The chain couples TRBV2 to TRBJ1-6; unclear D gene. Trimming removed 7 bases from V and 0 bases from J, with 10 bases in between. The germline V gene encodes CDR1 SNHLY and CDR2 FYNNEI. The CDR3 has 15 amino acids. The CDR3 DNA reads as TGTGCCAGCACCGACTCTCGCTCCTATAATTCACCCCTCCACTTT. Translating it yields CASTDSRSYNSPLHF.

The CDR3 is CASSLPDGGRTEAFF. The CDR3 coding sequence is TGTGCCAGCAGCTTACCAGACGGGGGAAGAACTGAAGCTTTCTTT. The chain recombines TRBV28 with TRBJ1-1; TRBD1 might be the D (5 bases). CDR3 length: 15 amino acids. The germline V gene has CDR1 MDHEN and CDR2 SYDVKM. Trimming removed 6 bases from V and 5 bases from J, with 19 bases in between.

The genes are TRBV6-4 and TRBJ1-1; D not resolved. V lost 3 bases and J 4 bases, leaving 9 bases between the germline ends. Per the germline V gene, CDR1 is MRHNA and CDR2 is SNTAGT. The CDR3 totals 13 residues. The CDR3 region has the DNA TGTGCCAGCAGTGAAAGCCGTAGCACTGAAGCTTTCTTT. Translating gives CASSESRSTEAFF.

This clone has more than one count but fewer than ten. The chain combines TRBV5-8 with TRBJ1-2; 7 bases match TRBD1. Germline V gives CDR1 SGHTS, CDR2 YDEGEE. The CDR3 is 17 residues long. Trimming at V came to 5 bases and at J to 6 bases, leaving 19 bases not matched to a gene. The CDR3, as DNA: TGTGCCAGCAGACCGAGGGGGCGATTGATGGTTGACGATGGCTACACCTTC. Translating gives CASRPRGRLMVDDGYTF. The entire variable domain, with the rest obtained from reference TRBV5-8 and TRBJ1-2, is as follows: EAGVTQSPTHLIKTRGQQATLRCSPISGHTSVYWYQQALGLGLQFLLWYDEGEERNRGNFPPRFSGRQFPNYSSELNVNALELEDSALYLCASRPRGRLMVDDGYTFGSGTRLTVV.

The chain carries TRBV28 and TRBJ1-6, with D tentatively TRBD1 (5 bases). The CDR3 is 13 residues long. Germline V gene sequence: CDR1 MDHEN, CDR2 SYDVKM. Trimming stripped 7 bases from V and 5 bases from J, with 9 bases between. CDR3 residues: CASMQGNNSPLHF. The CDR3 nucleotides read TGTGCCAGCATGCAGGGAAATAATTCACCCCTCCACTTT.

This chain's CDR3 is CASSPAGGGRTEAFF. As DNA, the CDR3 is TGTGCCAGCAGCCCCGCCGGAGGGGGCAGGACTGAAGCTTTCTTT. This rearrangement joins TRBV3-1 (or the pseudogene TRBV3-2) to TRBJ1-1; TRBD1 matches at 7 bases. V shed 4 bases, J shed 5 bases, and the junction held 10 bases outside the gene matches. Germline V gene sequence: CDR1 LGHDT, CDR2 YNNKEL (reference sequence). CDR3 length: 15 amino acids.

The chain uses TRBV27 and TRBJ1-6; 8 bases align to TRBD1. The germline V gene has CDR1 MNHEY and CDR2 SMNVEV (reference sequence). CDR3 length equals 15 residues. The V gene end was trimmed by 7 bases and the J gene end by 9 bases; junction bases not matched to a gene: 11. The CDR3, as DNA: TGTGCCAGCACTCCCGGGACAGGCGGTGGTTCACCCCTCCACTTT. Amino acid sequence: CASTPGTGGGSPLHF.

The chain joins TRBV3-1 (or the pseudogene TRBV3-2) to TRBJ2-2; maybe TRBD2 (6 bases). There are 16 residues in the CDR3. The ends were cut back, 1 base at V and 1 base at J, with 10 bases in the middle. The germline CDR1 and CDR2 sequences are LGHDT and YNNKEL (reference sequence). The chain's CDR3 is CASSQGWRVNTGELFF. In nucleotides, the CDR3 is TGTGCCAGCAGCCAAGGATGGAGGGTGAACACCGGGGAGCTGTTTTTT.

V gene TRBV16 combines with J gene TRBJ1-1; no clear D. CDR3 length equals 15 residues. V was trimmed by 0 bases and J by 0 bases, leaving 8 bases between them. The germline V gene encodes CDR1 KGHSY and CDR2 FQNENV. CDR3 DNA: TGTGCCAGCAGCCAATCCCCGGCGGTGAACACTGAAGCTTTCTTT. This translates into CASSQSPAVNTEAFF.

This clone was counted once. V gene TRBV4-1 combines with J gene TRBJ2-5; 8 bases align to TRBD2. This CDR3 has 16 residues. From germline, CDR1 is MGHRA and CDR2 YSYEKL. J was trimmed by 5 bases and V by 0 bases; bases with no gene match: 8. CDR3 protein: CASSQDGAGLGETQYF. The CDR3 DNA is TGCGCCAGCAGCCAAGATGGGGCGGGACTAGGCGAGACCCAGTACTTC.

This CDR3 is CASSLQGSGNTIYF. In nucleotides, the CDR3 is TGTGCCAGCAGCTTACAGGGCTCTGGAAACACCATATATTTT. This chain uses TRBV13 with TRBJ1-3; perhaps TRBD1 as D (5 bases). V lost 2 bases and J 0 bases, leaving 5 bases between the germline ends. Germline V gene sequence: CDR1 PRHDT, CDR2 FYEKMQ (reference sequence). The CDR3 totals 14 residues.

The chain uses TRBV24-1 and TRBJ2-7, with D possibly being TRBD1 (6 bases). CDR3 length equals 13 residues. The V end was cut by 5 bases, the J end by 6 bases, with 13 bases between. Germline V gene data show CDR1 as KGHDR and CDR2 as SFDVKD. In DNA, the CDR3 is TGTGCCACCAGTGTAAGGGGGATGGGCGAGCAGTACTTC. Protein product: CATSVRGMGEQYF.

The chain links TRBV5-1 to TRBJ2-4, with 7 bases lining up with TRBD1. The length of the CDR3 is 13 residues. The V and J ends lost 4 bases and 5 bases, in that order; junction bases with no gene match: 3. Per germline, CDR1 SGHRS and CDR2 YFSETQ. CDR3 region: CASSRTGENIQYF. Written as DNA, the CDR3 is TGCGCCAGCAGCCGAACAGGGGAAAACATTCAGTACTTC.

The CDR3 loop is CASSWLSDSHGNTGELFF. Here the CDR3 DNA reads TGCGCCAGCAGCTGGCTCTCGGACAGCCACGGGAACACCGGGGAGCTGTTTTTT. V and J are TRBV5-1 and TRBJ2-2, with a weak D call TRBD1 (6 bases). Looked up from germline, CDR1 is SGHRS and CDR2 is YFSETQ. The CDR3 has 18 amino acids. Trimming removed 3 bases from V and 1 base from J, with 19 bases in between.

The rearrangement uses TRBV18 and TRBJ1-2, with D perhaps matching TRBD1 (6 bases). The CDR3 has 12 amino acids. Between the trimmed V and J ends, which lost 6 bases and 8 bases, there was a span of 13 bases. From germline, CDR1 is KGHSH and CDR2 LQKENI. The CDR3 nucleotides read TGTGCCAGCTCCAGGGCAGGGGAAGGCTACACCTTC. Its translation: CASSRAGEGYTF.

V gene TRBV9 combines with J gene TRBJ2-3; tentatively, D is TRBD2 (6 bases). Trimming took off 1 base at V and 3 bases at J, with 18 bases between the two ends. CDR3 length: 17 amino acids. The germline gives CDR1 SGDLS, CDR2 YYNGEE. The CDR3 region is CASSVSWDSLGTDTQYF. CDR3 sequence (DNA): TGTGCCAGCAGCGTAAGTTGGGACTCCCTGGGGACAGATACGCAGTATTTT.

The chain recombines TRBV2 with TRBJ1-4; the D gene is possibly TRBD1 (5 bases). This CDR3 has 14 amino acids. V was pared by 3 bases and J by 11 bases, with 16 bases between. Germline assignment: CDR1 SNHLY and CDR2 FYNNEI. Written as DNA, the CDR3 is TGTGCCAGCAGTGAGGGACCGCTCGCGGGGAAACTGTTTTTT. This sequence encodes CASSEGPLAGKLFF.

This chain connects TRBV2 to TRBJ1-2, with TRBD1 as a possible D gene (6 bases). Trimming cost V 7 bases and J 0 bases, with 12 bases left between them. The V gene's germline CDR1 is SNHLY and CDR2 FYNNEI. The CDR3 length is 14 residues. CDR3 DNA: TGTGCCAGCAAGAAGGACAGATCTAACTATGGCTACACCTTC. Protein sequence: CASKKDRSNYGYTF.

The rearrangement joins TRBV28 to TRBJ2-7; TRBD1 matches 7 bases. CDR1 MDHEN and CDR2 SYDVKM come from the germline V gene. This CDR3 has 12 residues. With 1 base clipped from V and 12 bases from J, the junction kept 6 bases outside the gene matches. In nucleotides, the CDR3 is TGTGCCAGCAGTTTATTTGGACAGGTGCCGTACTTC. Translated: CASSLFGQVPYF.

The chain combines TRBV2 with TRBJ2-5; 12 nucleotides match TRBD1. The CDR3 runs to 15 residues. With 6 bases clipped from V and 5 bases from J, the junction kept 7 bases outside the gene matches. Germline lookup yields CDR1 SNHLY and CDR2 FYNNEI. CDR3 nucleotide sequence: TGTGCCAGCAGGGCACCCGGGACAGGGGGCGAGACCCAGTACTTC. It translates to CASRAPGTGGETQYF.

The chain has TRBV29-1 and TRBJ2-1; D is ambiguous. The CDR3 is 16 amino acids. The V gene lost 4 bases and the J gene lost 4 bases, with 20 bases spanning the gap. Germline CDR1 and CDR2: SQVTM and ANQGSEA. The CDR3 here is CSVGANGRTRYNEQFF. As DNA, the CDR3 is TGCAGCGTTGGGGCGAACGGCCGAACCCGTTACAATGAGCAGTTCTTC.

Note on this clone: One end of the junction is discordant with germline, which a read error may explain. The V call is TRBV7-7, the J call TRBJ2-3, with TRBD1 identical over 9 bases. The CDR3 runs 14 residues. Germline lookup yields CDR1 SSHAT and CDR2 FNYEAQ (reference sequence). The CDR3 here is CASSPGQGLDTQYF. In DNA, the CDR3 is TGTGCTAGCAGCCCGGGACAGGGATTGGATACGCAGTATTTT.

Concerning this clone itself: The junction and the germline gene differ at one end; a read error may be behind it. The chain combines TRBV7-7 with TRBJ2-5; D may be TRBD2 (6 bases). The CDR3 has 15 residues. Germline CDR1 SSHAT, CDR2 FNYEAQ (reference sequence). The CDR3 bases are TGTGCTAGCAGCTCGGGAAATAGCGGACAAGAGACCCAGTACTTC. Amino acid sequence: CASSSGNSGQETQYF.

The V gene is TRBV6-5, the J gene TRBJ2-1; D might be TRBD2 (6 bases). V gave up 5 bases and J gave up 4 bases, with 15 bases separating them. The CDR3 consists of 15 residues. CDR1 MNHEY and CDR2 SVGAGI come from the germline V gene. CDR3 DNA: TGTGCCAGCAGTCAGGGACTCGGACCTTACAATGAGCAGTTCTTC. Translating gives CASSQGLGPYNEQFF.

The V call is TRBV3-1 (or the pseudogene TRBV3-2), the J call TRBJ1-1; D remains unclear. V dropped 4 bases and J dropped 1 base, with 10 bases sitting between them. The CDR3 sequence is 14 residues long. Germline lookup yields CDR1 LGHDT and CDR2 YNNKEL (reference sequence). CDR3 bases: TGTGCCAGCAGCCCCCCAAGAGGGAACACTGAAGCTTTCTTT. Its translation: CASSPPRGNTEAFF.